This T cell receptor (beta chain) derives from a study of T cell changes during pregnancy in multiple sclerosis (dated by TCRdb to about 2019). About the investigation overall: The study looked at changes in the T cell repertoire across pregnancy in women with multiple sclerosis.

For this clone: What antigen it recognizes has not been identified. No clone much larger than this one lies a single base away; base qualities are absent.

The cysteine opens and the phenylalanine closes a CDR3 of 17 amino acids. Left in the record is the CDR3 DNA by itself, 51 bases read in frame from the first base. According to the germline V gene, CDR1 reads SQVTM and CDR2 reads ANQGSEA. From V the trimming removes 7 bases and from J it removes 3 bases, while the gene matches leave 11 bases of the junction unaccounted for. The library was generated by the immunoSEQ multiplex PCR assay. Imported from immuneACCESS, the table was reduced by TCRdb to in-frame sequences with V and J called. These copies leave out some clones; in studies compared against another copy, an unresolved V gene accounts for under half, and the cause of the remainder is not known. Across this sample there are some 50,000 clones, with around 92% seen only once. The top ten constitute roughly 0.2% of the sample.

Sequencing was performed on CD4+ T cells from peripheral blood mononuclear cells, taken in the second trimester of pregnancy. The chain employs TRBV29-1 and TRBJ2-5; TRBD2 agrees with 16 junctional bases. The TCR sequence derives from a female donor with multiple sclerosis, enrolled in a pregnancy study. The sequence in DNA is TGCAGCGGGGGGGGCTTAGGGACTAGCGGGAGGGAAGAGACCCAGTACTTC. Translated, it gives CSGGGLGTSGREETQYF.